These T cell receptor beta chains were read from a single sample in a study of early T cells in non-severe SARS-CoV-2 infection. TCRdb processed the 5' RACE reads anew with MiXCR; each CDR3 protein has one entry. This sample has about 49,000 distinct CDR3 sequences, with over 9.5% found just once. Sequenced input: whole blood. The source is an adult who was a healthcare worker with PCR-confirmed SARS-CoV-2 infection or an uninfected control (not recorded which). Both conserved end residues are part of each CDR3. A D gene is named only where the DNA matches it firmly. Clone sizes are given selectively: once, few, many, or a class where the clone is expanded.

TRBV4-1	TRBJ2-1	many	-	TGCGCCAGCAGCCAAGGGGATTTTGCCTACAATGAGCAGTTCTTC	CASSQGDFAYNEQFF
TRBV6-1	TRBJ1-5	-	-	TGTGCCAGCAGTGAATTGGCAGGAGTGAATCAGCCCCAGCATTTT	CASSELAGVNQPQHF
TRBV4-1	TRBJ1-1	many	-	TGCGCCAGCAGCCAACCCAGGCGTCTAACTGAAGCTTTCTTT	CASSQPRRLTEAFF
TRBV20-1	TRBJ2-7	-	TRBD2	TGCAGTGCTAGAGATCTGTTAGCGGGGGCCCCCTACGAGCAGTACTTC	CSARDLLAGAPYEQYF
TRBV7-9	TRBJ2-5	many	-	TGTGCCAGCAGCCCGCAAAAGTGGGCCGATTCCCAAGAGACCCAGTACTTC	CASSPQKWADSQETQYF
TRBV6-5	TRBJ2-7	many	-	TGTGCCAGCAGTTACACCAGGGGGGCCTACGAGCAGTACTTC	CASSYTRGAYEQYF
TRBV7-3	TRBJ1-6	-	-	TGTGCCAGCAGCTTAGAGAGTAAAGCACCCCTCCACTTT	CASSLESKAPLHF
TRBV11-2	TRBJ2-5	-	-	TGTGCCAGCAGCTTAGGCCCCGGCAGGGAAGAGACCCAGTACTTC	CASSLGPGREETQYF
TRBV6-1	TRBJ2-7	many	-	TGTGCCAGCAGTCCCCCGGGACGGAGTTACGAGCAGTACTTC	CASSPPGRSYEQYF
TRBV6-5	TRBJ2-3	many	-	TGTGCCAGCAGTTACCTGGGGGCTAGCGGAAACACAGATACGCAGTATTTT	CASSYLGASGNTDTQYF
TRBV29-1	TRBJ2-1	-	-	TGCAGCGTTAAACCCTACAATGAGCAGTTCTTC	CSVKPYNEQFF
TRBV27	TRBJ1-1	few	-	TGTGCCAGCAGTTTGGGGGTGGGCACTGAAGCTTTCTTT	CASSLGVGTEAFF
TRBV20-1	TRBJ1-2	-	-	TGCGGATCGCTCGATAGTGGCTACACCTTC	CGSLDSGYTF
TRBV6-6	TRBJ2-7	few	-	TGTGCCAGCAGTCCAGGGGCAGGTTTCTTCTACGAGCAGTACTTC	CASSPGAGFFYEQYF
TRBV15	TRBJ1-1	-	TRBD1	TGTGCCACCAGCAGGGACAGGGTGAGCACTGAAGCTTTCTTT	CATSRDRVSTEAFF
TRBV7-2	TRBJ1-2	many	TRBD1	TGTGCCAGCAGCTCGGACAGGACTTATGGCTACACCTTC	CASSSDRTYGYTF
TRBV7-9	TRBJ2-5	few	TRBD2	TGTGCCAGCAGCCCACTGGGCGGGAGGGCCCGTGAGACCCAGTACTTC	CASSPLGGRARETQYF
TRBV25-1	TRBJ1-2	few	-	TGTGCCAGCAGGGGATTTAACTATGGCTACACCTTC	CASRGFNYGYTF
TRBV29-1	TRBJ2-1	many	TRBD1	TGCAGCGTCCCGACAGGGTTGAATGAGCAGTTCTTC	CSVPTGLNEQFF
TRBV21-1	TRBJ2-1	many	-	TGTGCCAGCAGCAAAGTCCGGGGGACTAGCGGGTACCAGGATGAGCAGTTCTTC	CASSKVRGTSGYQDEQFF
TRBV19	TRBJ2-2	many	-	TGTGCCAGTAGTATAAAGGGGGAAACTAGGGGAACCGGGGAGCTGTTTTTT	CASSIKGETRGTGELFF
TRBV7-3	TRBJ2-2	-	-	TGTGCCAGCAGCCGCGAGGGGAGATTGAACACCGGGGAGCTGTTTTTT	CASSREGRLNTGELFF
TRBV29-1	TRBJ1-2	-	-	TGCAGCGTTCCCGGACCGATCTATGGCTACACCTTC	CSVPGPIYGYTF
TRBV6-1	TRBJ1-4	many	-	TGTGCCAGCAGGGACGGTGAAAAACTGTTTTTT	CASRDGEKLFF
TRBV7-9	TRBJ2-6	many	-	TGTGCCAGCAGCCCACCTACTTGGAGGGGCTCTGGGGCCAACGTCCTGACTTTC	CASSPPTWRGSGANVLTF
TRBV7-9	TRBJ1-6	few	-	TGTGCCCTGTCACCCCTCCACTTT	CALSPLHF
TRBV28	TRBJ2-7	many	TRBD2	TGTGCCAGCAGGGGAGGGTCCTACGAGCAGTACTTC	CASRGGSYEQYF
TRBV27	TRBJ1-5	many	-	TGTGCCAGCAGTGCGACGGTCCGTGGGAATCAGCCCCAGCATTTT	CASSATVRGNQPQHF
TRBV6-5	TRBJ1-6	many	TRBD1	TGTGCCAGCAGTAAGACAGGGATACTTAATTCACCCCTCCACTTT	CASSKTGILNSPLHF
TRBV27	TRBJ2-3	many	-	TGTGCCAGCAGTCATCAGGGAGATACGCAGTATTTT	CASSHQGDTQYF
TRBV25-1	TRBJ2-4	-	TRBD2	TGTGCCAGCAGTGAATGGGGGGGTATAGCCAAAAACATTCAGTACTTC	CASSEWGGIAKNIQYF
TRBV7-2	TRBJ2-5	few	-	TGTGCCAGCAGCCGTAAGCGTCGGGGCGAGACCCAGTACTTC	CASSRKRRGETQYF
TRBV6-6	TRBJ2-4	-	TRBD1	TGTGACAGCAGTTACCCGGGACAGTCCAAAAACATTCAGTACTTC	CDSSYPGQSKNIQYF
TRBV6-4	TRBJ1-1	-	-	TGTGCCAGCAGCGCCCCAGCAGGGGACACTGAAGCTTTCTTT	CASSAPAGDTEAFF
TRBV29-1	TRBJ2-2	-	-	TGCAGCGCACACAAGGGGGGCACCGGGGAGCTGTTTTTT	CSAHKGGTGELFF
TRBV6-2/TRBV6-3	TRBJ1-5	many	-	TGTGCCAGCAGTTCAGACATTGGCAATCAGCCCCAGCATTTT	CASSSDIGNQPQHF
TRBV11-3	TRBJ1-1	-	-	TGTGCCAGCAGCTTAAATCGGGCAGCGAACACTGAAGCTTTCTTT	CASSLNRAANTEAFF
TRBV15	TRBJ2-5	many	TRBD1	TGTGCCACCGGACAGGACCACCAAGAGACCCAGTACTTC	CATGQDHQETQYF